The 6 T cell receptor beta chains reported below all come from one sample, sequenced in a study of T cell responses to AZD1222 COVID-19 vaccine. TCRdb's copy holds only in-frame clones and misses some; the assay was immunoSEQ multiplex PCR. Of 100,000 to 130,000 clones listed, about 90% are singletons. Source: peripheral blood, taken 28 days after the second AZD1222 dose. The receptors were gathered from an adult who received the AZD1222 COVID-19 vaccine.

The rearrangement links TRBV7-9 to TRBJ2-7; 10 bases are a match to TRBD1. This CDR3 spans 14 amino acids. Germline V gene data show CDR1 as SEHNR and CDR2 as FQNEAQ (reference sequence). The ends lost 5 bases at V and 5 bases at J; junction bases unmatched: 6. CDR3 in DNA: TGTGCCAGCAGCGACCGACAGGGGGCTAACGAGCAGTACTTC. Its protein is CASSDRQGANEQYF. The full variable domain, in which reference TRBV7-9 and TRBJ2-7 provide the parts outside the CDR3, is DTGVSQNPRHKITKRGQNVTFRCDPISEHNRLYWYRQTLGQGPEFLTYFQNEAQLEKSRLLSDRFSAERPKGSFSTLEIQRTEQGDSAMYLCASSDRQGANEQYFGPGTRLTVT.

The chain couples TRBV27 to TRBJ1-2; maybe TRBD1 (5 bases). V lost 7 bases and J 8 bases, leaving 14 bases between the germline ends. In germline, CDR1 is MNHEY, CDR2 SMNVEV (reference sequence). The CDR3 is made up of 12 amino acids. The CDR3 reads CASKEGRDGYTF. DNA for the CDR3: TGTGCCAGCAAGGAGGGCAGGGACGGCTACACCTTC.

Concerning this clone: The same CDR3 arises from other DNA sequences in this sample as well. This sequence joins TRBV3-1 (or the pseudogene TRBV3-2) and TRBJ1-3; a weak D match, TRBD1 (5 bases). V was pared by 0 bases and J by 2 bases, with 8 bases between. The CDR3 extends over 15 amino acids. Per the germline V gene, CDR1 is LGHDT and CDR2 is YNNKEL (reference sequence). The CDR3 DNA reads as TGTGCCAGCAGCCAAGAACGGGGGGCTGGAAACACCATATATTTT. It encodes CASSQERGAGNTIYF.

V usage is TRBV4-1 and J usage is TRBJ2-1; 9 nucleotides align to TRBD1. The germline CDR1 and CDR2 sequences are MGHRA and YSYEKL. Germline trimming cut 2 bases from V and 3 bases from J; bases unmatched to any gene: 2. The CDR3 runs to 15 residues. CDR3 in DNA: TGCGCCAGCAGCCAAACAGGGGGCAGCTACAATGAGCAGTTCTTC. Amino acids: CASSQTGGSYNEQFF.

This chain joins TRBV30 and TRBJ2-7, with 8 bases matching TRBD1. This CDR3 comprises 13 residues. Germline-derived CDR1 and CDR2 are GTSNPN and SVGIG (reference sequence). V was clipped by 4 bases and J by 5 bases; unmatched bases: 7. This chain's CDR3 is CAWTPDRGHEQYF. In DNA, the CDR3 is TGTGCCTGGACCCCCGACAGGGGCCACGAGCAGTACTTC.

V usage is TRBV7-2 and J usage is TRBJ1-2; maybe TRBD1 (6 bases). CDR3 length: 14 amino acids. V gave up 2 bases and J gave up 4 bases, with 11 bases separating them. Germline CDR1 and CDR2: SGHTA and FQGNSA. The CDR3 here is CASSLRRTVYGYTF. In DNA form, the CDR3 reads TGTGCCAGCAGCTTACGCCGGACAGTCTATGGCTACACCTTC.